Listed below are T cell receptor beta chains from one sample, sequenced in a study of a mutant IDH1 vaccine in newly diagnosed glioma. Their antigens are not known. Assay used: immunoSEQ multiplex PCR; TCRdb lists only in-frame clones, some missing. The sample has about 44,000 clones; 85% to 95% are singletons. Sequenced here: PBMCs, sampled from a glioma patient whose treatment included an IDH1 peptide vaccine. The receptor set was obtained from a man aged 50 to 60 with glioma. CDR3s include the opening cysteine and the closing phenylalanine or tryptophan. A D gene is named only where the DNA matches it firmly. Clone size is not always given. Where it is, it says once, few, many or a class for expanded clones.

V	D	J	size	CDR3	DNA
TRBV27	NA	TRBJ2-3	few	CASSPPPHGRDTQYF	TGTGCCAGCAGTCCACCACCGCACGGCAGAGATACGCAGTATTTT
TRBV9	TRBD1	TRBJ1-5	NA	CASSPGTGGWGPQHF	TGTGCCAGCAGCCCTGGGACAGGGGGTTGGGGGCCCCAGCATTTT
TRBV18	NA	TRBJ1-1	NA	CASSPRQGMNTEAFF	TGTGCCAGCTCACCAAGGCAGGGAATGAACACTGAAGCTTTCTTT
TRBV7-9	NA	TRBJ2-7	once	CASSVTGVAEQYF	TGTGCCAGCAGCGTGACAGGCGTGGCCGAGCAGTACTTC
TRBV28	NA	TRBJ1-1	NA	CASSLRVRSVYTEAFF	TGTGCCAGCAGTTTAAGAGTGAGGAGCGTGTACACTGAAGCTTTCTTT
TRBV5-4	NA	TRBJ2-7	NA	CASSYNPTYEQYF	TGTGCCAGCAGCTACAATCCCACCTACGAGCAGTACTTC
TRBV19	NA	TRBJ2-2	once	CASSNQGLGELFF	TGTGCCAGTAGTAACCAGGGTCTCGGGGAGCTGTTTTTT
TRBV27	TRBD1	TRBJ2-3	NA	CASSLLGQGGADTQYF	TGTGCCAGCAGTTTATTGGGACAGGGAGGGGCAGATACGCAGTATTTT
TRBV15	NA	TRBJ2-7	NA	CATSRGGGAGEQYF	TGTGCCACCAGCAGAGGTGGGGGGGCGGGAGAGCAGTACTTC
TRBV9	TRBD2	TRBJ2-3	NA	CASCSGGFTDTQYF	TGTGCCAGTTGTAGCGGGGGGTTCACAGATACGCAGTATTTT
TRBV27	NA	TRBJ1-6	NA	CASSLPLGPLHF	TGTGCCAGCAGTTTGCCGCTAGGACCCCTCCACTTT
TRBV7-2	NA	TRBJ1-5	NA	CASSLQSTGSNQPQHF	TGTGCCAGCAGCTTACAATCGACCGGAAGCAATCAGCCCCAGCATTTT
TRBV10-3	TRBD1	TRBJ1-6	NA	CAISPGTVSSSPLHF	TGTGCCATCAGTCCCGGGACAGTTTCTAGTTCACCCCTCCACTTT
TRBV28	NA	TRBJ1-1	NA	CASRRRLFGRGTEAFF	TGTGCCAGCAGACGGCGGCTTTTTGGCCGCGGCACTGAAGCTTTCTTT
TRBV7-2	TRBD2	TRBJ2-7	NA	CASSYVAGESSEQYF	TGTGCCAGCAGCTACGTAGCGGGAGAGTCTTCCGAGCAGTACTTC
TRBV18	NA	TRBJ2-7	NA	CASSPDGGSVGEQYF	TGTGCCAGCTCACCAGATGGAGGGTCGGTGGGGGAGCAGTACTTC
TRBV12-5	NA	TRBJ1-1	NA	CASGPHFIWTAVNTEAFF	TGTGCTAGTGGTCCCCATTTTATTTGGACTGCCGTGAACACTGAAGCTTTCTTT
TRBV6-4	NA	TRBJ1-4	once	CASSLRGTGNEKLFF	TGTGCCAGCAGTCTCCGGGGGACGGGTAATGAAAAACTGTTTTTT
TRBV25-1	NA	TRBJ2-1	NA	CASSELGATGPYNEQFF	TGTGCCAGCAGTGAATTGGGGGCGACAGGCCCGTACAATGAGCAGTTCTTC
TRBV30	NA	TRBJ1-1	few	CAWARGRSAGMNTEAFF	TGTGCCTGGGCCAGGGGTCGATCGGCCGGGATGAACACTGAAGCTTTCTTT
TRBV19	TRBD1	TRBJ2-5	NA	CASRSGQGAWETQYF	TGTGCCAGTAGATCCGGACAGGGGGCCTGGGAGACCCAGTACTTC
TRBV4-2	NA	TRBJ1-1	NA	CASTPGSGTEAFF	TGTGCCAGCACCCCAGGGTCGGGCACTGAAGCTTTCTTT
TRBV23-1	NA	TRBJ1-5	few	CASSRGPSSNQPQHF	TGCGCCAGCAGTCGGGGACCTTCTAGCAATCAGCCCCAGCATTTT
TRBV6-1	NA	TRBJ1-2	once	CASSEANLYYGYTF	TGTGCCAGCAGTGAGGCAAACCTATACTATGGCTACACCTTC
TRBV5-6	TRBD1	TRBJ2-5	NA	CASSSGTAQETQYF	TGTGCCAGCAGCTCCGGGACAGCTCAAGAGACCCAGTACTTC
TRBV7-2	TRBD1	TRBJ2-4	NA	CASSSEGARAKNIQYF	TGTGCCAGCAGCTCAGAGGGGGCGCGAGCCAAAAACATTCAGTACTTC
TRBV7-9	NA	TRBJ2-2	NA	CASRGMGNTGELFF	TGTGCCAGCAGGGGGATGGGGAACACCGGGGAGCTGTTTTTT
TRBV29-1	TRBD2	TRBJ2-2	NA	CSARGGQVTGELFF	TGCAGCGCCCGGGGGGGCCAAGTTACCGGGGAGCTGTTTTTT
TRBV10-3	NA	TRBJ2-2	NA	CAISALAVTGELFF	TGTGCCATCAGTGCGCTAGCAGTCACCGGGGAGCTGTTTTTT
TRBV12-2	NA	TRBJ1-1	NA	CASRLAECGEWNTEAFF	TGTGCAAGTCGCTTAGCCGAATGTGGGGAATGGAACACTGAAGCTTTCTTT
TRBV5-1	NA	TRBJ2-7	NA	CASSIAGGPLGNEQYF	TGCGCCAGCAGCATTGCCGGGGGACCTTTGGGAAACGAGCAGTACTTC
TRBV7-2	TRBD1	TRBJ1-3	NA	CASSQSGTGGFQAGNTIYF	TGTGCCAGCAGCCAGTCGGGGACAGGGGGTTTCCAGGCTGGAAACACCATATATTTT
TRBV19	NA	TRBJ2-7	NA	CASSFATGYEQYF	TGTGCCAGTAGTTTCGCAACGGGTTACGAGCAGTACTTC
TRBV19	NA	TRBJ1-5	NA	CASSMGMKEPQHF	TGTGCCAGTAGTATGGGTATGAAGGAGCCCCAGCATTTT
TRBV7-9	TRBD2	TRBJ2-4	NA	CASSTRLAGAKNIQYF	TGTGCCAGCAGCACGAGACTAGCTGGGGCCAAAAACATTCAGTACTTC
TRBV7-3	NA	TRBJ2-2	NA	CASSLGNGELFF	TGTGCCAGCAGCTTAGGAAACGGGGAGCTGTTTTTT
TRBV30	NA	TRBJ2-3	NA	CAWSAFVGTDTQYF	TGTGCCTGGAGTGCTTTCGTGGGCACAGATACGCAGTATTTT
TRBV4-1	NA	TRBJ1-5	once	CASSQEQGINQPQHF	TGCGCCAGCAGCCAGGAACAGGGAATCAATCAGCCCCAGCATTTT
TRBV27	TRBD1	TRBJ2-4	NA	CASSSGTGGLNIQYF	TGTGCCAGCAGTTCCGGGACAGGGGGCTTAAACATTCAGTACTTC
TRBV5-1	TRBD1	TRBJ1-5	NA	CASSPGQSNQPQHF	TGCGCCAGCAGCCCGGGACAGAGCAATCAGCCCCAGCATTTT
TRBV19	NA	TRBJ2-5	once	CASSVGGAYQETQYF	TGTGCCAGTAGCGTGGGAGGAGCTTACCAAGAGACCCAGTACTTC
TRBV7-2	TRBD1	TRBJ1-1	NA	CASSWGQDTEAFF	TGTGCCAGCAGCTGGGGACAGGACACTGAAGCTTTCTTT